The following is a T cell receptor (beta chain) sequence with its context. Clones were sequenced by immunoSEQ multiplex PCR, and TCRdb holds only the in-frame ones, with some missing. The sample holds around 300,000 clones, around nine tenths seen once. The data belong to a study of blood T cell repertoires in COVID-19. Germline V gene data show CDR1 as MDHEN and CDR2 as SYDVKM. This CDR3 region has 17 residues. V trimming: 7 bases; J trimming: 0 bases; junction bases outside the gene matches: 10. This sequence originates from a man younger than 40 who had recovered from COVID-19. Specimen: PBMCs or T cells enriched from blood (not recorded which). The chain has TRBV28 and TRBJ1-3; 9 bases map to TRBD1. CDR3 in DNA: TGTGCCAGCACCTCCCCCGGGACAGGGAACTCTGGAAACACCATATATTTT. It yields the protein CASTSPGTGNSGNTIYF.